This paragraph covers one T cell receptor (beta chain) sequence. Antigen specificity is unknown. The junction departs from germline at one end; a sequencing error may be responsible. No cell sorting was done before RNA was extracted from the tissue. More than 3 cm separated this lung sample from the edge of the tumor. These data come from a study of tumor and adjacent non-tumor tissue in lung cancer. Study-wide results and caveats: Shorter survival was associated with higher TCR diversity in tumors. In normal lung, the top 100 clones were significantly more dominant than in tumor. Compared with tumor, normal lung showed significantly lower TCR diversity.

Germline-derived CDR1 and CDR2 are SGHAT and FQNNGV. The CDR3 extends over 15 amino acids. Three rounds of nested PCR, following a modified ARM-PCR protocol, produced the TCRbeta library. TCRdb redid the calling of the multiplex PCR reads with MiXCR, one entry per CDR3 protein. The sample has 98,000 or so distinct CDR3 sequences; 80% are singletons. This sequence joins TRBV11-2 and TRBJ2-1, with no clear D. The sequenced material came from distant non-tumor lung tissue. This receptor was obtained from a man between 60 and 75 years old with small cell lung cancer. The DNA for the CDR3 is TGTGTCAGCATCTTAGAGCCCGCCTCCTATAATGAGCAGCTCTTC. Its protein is CVSILEPASYNEQLF.